This T cell receptor (beta chain) was identified in a study of control samples from healthy donors and cancer patients. Method: immunoSEQ multiplex PCR; TCRdb's copy keeps in-frame clones and lacks some. The sample consists of about 100,000 clones, 70% to 90% of them appearing once. V was trimmed by 2 bases and J by 4 bases, leaving 15 bases between them. This CDR3 is 15 amino acids long. CDR1 and CDR2 (germline): SGHRS, YFSETQ. This receptor was taken from a man aged 30 to 39 in good health. The sample taken for sequencing was blood. V is TRBV5-1 and J is TRBJ1-2, with D perhaps TRBD1 (5 bases). The CDR3 reads CASSFEPGSTYGYTF. The CDR3 bases are TGCGCCAGCAGCTTCGAGCCAGGGAGTACCTATGGCTACACCTTC.